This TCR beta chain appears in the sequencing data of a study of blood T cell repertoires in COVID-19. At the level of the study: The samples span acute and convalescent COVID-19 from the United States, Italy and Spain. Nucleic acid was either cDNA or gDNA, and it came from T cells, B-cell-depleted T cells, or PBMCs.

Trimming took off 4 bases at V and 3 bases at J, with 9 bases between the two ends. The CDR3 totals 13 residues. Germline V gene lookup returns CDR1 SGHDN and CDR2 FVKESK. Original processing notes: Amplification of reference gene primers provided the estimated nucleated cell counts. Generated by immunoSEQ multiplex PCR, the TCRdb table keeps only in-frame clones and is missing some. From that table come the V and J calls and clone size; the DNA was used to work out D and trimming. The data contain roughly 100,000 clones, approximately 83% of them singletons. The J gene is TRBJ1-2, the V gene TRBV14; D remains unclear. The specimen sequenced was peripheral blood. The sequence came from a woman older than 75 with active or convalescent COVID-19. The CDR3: CASSRTGDYGYTF. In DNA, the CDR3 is TGTGCCAGCAGCCGGACCGGGGACTATGGCTACACCTTC.